A single sample gave rise to the 26 T cell receptor beta chains below, sequenced in a study of memory CD4+ T cells and cytomegalovirus serostatus (dated by TCRdb to about 2019). A FACSAria II was used to sort memory CD4+ T cells, defined as single viable CD3+CD4+CD8-CD45RO+ cells. The protocol used for the library was the immunoSEQ multiplex PCR assay. Sourced from immuneACCESS, this table was stored by TCRdb with only in-frame sequences that have V and J called. A share of the clones is absent; for the studies checked, an unresolved V gene accounts for under half, and the remainder has no known explanation. This sample has more than 45,000 clones in its table, and approximately 81% of those were observed once. The ten largest clonotypes hold approximately 1.2% of the sample. Material for sequencing was memory CD4+ T cells from blood. Source of these receptors: an adult in good health and CMV-seropositive.

The rearrangement uses TRBV7-2 and TRBJ2-1; 10 bases match TRBD1. The V and J ends lost 4 bases and 5 bases, in that order; junction bases with no gene match: 11. Per germline, CDR1 SGHTA and CDR2 FQGNSA. The CDR3 sequence is 17 residues long. CDR3 residues: CASSSATGTGANNEQFF. The CDR3 DNA follows: TGTGCCAGCAGCTCAGCCACCGGGACAGGGGCGAACAATGAGCAGTTCTTC.

The chain combines TRBV9 with TRBJ2-7, with 7 bases aligning to TRBD2. Unmatched junction bases numbered 4, after V lost 0 bases and J lost 4 bases. CDR1 and CDR2 (germline): SGDLS, YYNGEE. CDR3 length equals 14 residues. CDR3 DNA sequence: TGTGCCAGCAGCGTAGGCCTTAGCGGGTACGAGCAGTACTTC. It specifies CASSVGLSGYEQYF.

The chain joins TRBV6-5 to TRBJ1-1, with D hard to call. This CDR3 comprises 14 residues. Trimming removed 6 bases from V and 3 bases from J, with 14 bases in between. Germline lookup yields CDR1 MNHEY and CDR2 SVGAGI. CDR3 in amino acids: CASSRTPADTEAFF. Written as DNA, the CDR3 is TGTGCCAGCAGCCGGACCCCGGCGGACACTGAAGCTTTCTTT.

The chain links TRBV5-1 to TRBJ2-1, with D hard to call. This CDR3 spans 16 amino acids. V was trimmed by 7 bases and J by 1 base, leaving 18 bases between them. Germline loops: CDR1 SGHRS, CDR2 YFSETQ. The CDR3 nucleotides are TGCGCCAGCCGACCCGACTCGCGAAAATCCTACAATGAGCAGTTCTTC. Protein sequence: CASRPDSRKSYNEQFF.

This clone was found a few times. The chain is built from TRBV7-9 and TRBJ1-5; tentative D call: TRBD1 (5 bases). CDR3 length: 13 residues. V was cut by 5 bases and J by 8 bases, with 13 bases left in between. Germline CDR1 reads SEHNR; CDR2 reads FQNEAQ (reference sequence). The CDR3 loop reads CASSPGDFEPQHF. The CDR3 coding sequence is TGTGCCAGCAGCCCCGGGGACTTCGAGCCCCAGCATTTT. Filled out from reference TRBV7-9 and TRBJ1-5, the complete variable domain reads DTGVSQNPRHKITKRGQNVTFRCDPISEHNRLYWYRQTLGQGPEFLTYFQNEAQLEKSRLLSDRFSAERPKGSFSTLEIQRTEQGDSAMYLCASSPGDFEPQHFGDGTRLSIL.

This rearrangement joins TRBV6-1 to TRBJ2-3; D remains ambiguous. This CDR3 region has 14 residues. V lost 1 base and J 3 bases, leaving 8 bases between the germline ends. Germline assignment: CDR1 MNHNS and CDR2 SASEGT. CDR3 in amino acids: CASSEGEVTDTQYF. The CDR3 nucleotides are TGTGCCAGCAGTGAAGGTGAGGTGACAGATACGCAGTATTTT.

The rearrangement links TRBV5-1 to TRBJ2-7; D is tentatively TRBD1 or TRBD2 (5 bases each). Per the germline V gene, CDR1 is SGHRS and CDR2 is YFSETQ. The CDR3 sequence is 15 residues long. Trimming left V 0 bases short and J 6 bases short, with 16 bases between. CDR3 bases: TGCGCCAGCAGCTTGGGGGGCACCCTAGCTGCCGAGCAGTACTTC. Its translation: CASSLGGTLAAEQYF.

The rearrangement uses TRBV4-1 and TRBJ1-2, with D uncertain. CDR1 MGHRA and CDR2 YSYEKL come from the germline V gene. This CDR3 has 15 amino acids. V shed 1 base and J shed 4 bases, with 13 bases lying between them. CDR3 sequence reads: CASSQGATGSYGYTF. The CDR3 DNA reads as TGCGCCAGCAGCCAAGGAGCTACCGGGAGCTATGGCTACACCTTC.

The chain carries TRBV25-1 and TRBJ2-1; tentative D call: TRBD2 (6 bases). Trimming left V 3 bases short and J 0 bases short, with 9 bases between. There are 15 residues in the CDR3. Germline CDR1 is MGHDK and CDR2 is SYGVNS. CDR3 loop: CASSDGLTSYNEQFF. DNA of the CDR3: TGTGCCAGCAGTGACGGACTAACCTCCTACAATGAGCAGTTCTTC.

The CDR3 spells CSVELGGDRVIAEAFF. The CDR3, as DNA: TGCAGCGTTGAATTGGGTGGGGACAGGGTCATCGCTGAAGCTTTCTTT. V gene TRBV29-1 combines with J gene TRBJ1-1, with 9 bases that match TRBD1. CDR3 length: 16 residues. Germline trimming cut 2 bases from V and 6 bases from J; bases unmatched to any gene: 13. The germline gives CDR1 SQVTM, CDR2 ANQGSEA. Based on the CDR3 plus reference TRBV29-1 and TRBJ1-1, the full variable domain is SAVISQKPSRDICQRGTSLTIQCQVDSQVTMMFWYRQQPGQSLTLIATANQGSEATYESGFVIDKFPISRPNLTFSTLTVSNMSPEDSSIYLCSVELGGDRVIAEAFFGQGTRLTVV.

This chain uses TRBV29-1 with TRBJ1-2; D perhaps matches TRBD1 (5 bases). The CDR3 runs 13 residues. Per the germline V gene, CDR1 is SQVTM and CDR2 is ANQGSEA. Trimming took off 5 bases at V and 7 bases at J, with 17 bases between the two ends. The CDR3 spells CSVPGGRIGGYTF. CDR3 nucleotide sequence: TGCAGCGTTCCCGGGGGGAGGATCGGTGGCTACACCTTC.

This chain connects TRBV5-1 to TRBJ1-2; perhaps TRBD1 as D (5 bases). Trimming took 5 bases from V and 4 from J, leaving 15 bases between them. The V gene's germline CDR1 is SGHRS and CDR2 YFSETQ. The CDR3 spans 14 residues. The CDR3 DNA sequence: TGCGCCAGCAGTTCGGACGGGGGTGCCTATGGCTACACCTTC. Its translation: CASSSDGGAYGYTF.

This chain connects TRBV5-1 to TRBJ1-1; tentatively, D is TRBD1 (5 bases). This CDR3 region has 15 residues. With 0 bases removed from V and 8 bases from J, the gap between germline ends came to 17 bases. Germline CDR1 reads SGHRS; CDR2 reads YFSETQ. CDR3 sequence (DNA): TGCGCCAGCAGCTTGGCCCCAGGGCGTGGCGTAGAAGCTTTCTTT. It is translated as CASSLAPGRGVEAFF.

This sequence joins TRBV14 and TRBJ2-1; 15 nucleotides agree with TRBD2. The CDR3 has 19 residues. Germline V CDR1 and CDR2: SGHDN, FVKESK. V dropped 0 bases and J dropped 7; count of bases not matched to a gene: 10. This CDR3 reads CASSQEPPGLAGGRNEQFF. As DNA, the CDR3 is TGTGCCAGCAGCCAAGAGCCCCCGGGACTAGCGGGGGGTCGGAATGAGCAGTTCTTC.

This chain joins TRBV7-2 and TRBJ1-3, with D perhaps TRBD1 (6 bases). CDR3 length: 16 residues. The V and J ends lost 1 base and 2 bases respectively, with 12 bases between them. Germline lookup yields CDR1 SGHTA and CDR2 FQGNSA. The CDR3 is CASSLGPSGAGNTIYF. The CDR3 DNA is TGTGCCAGCAGCTTAGGCCCATCAGGGGCTGGAAACACCATATATTTT.

J is TRBJ1-1 and V is TRBV7-3, with D hard to call. The V end lost 5 bases, the J end lost 1 base, and 8 bases lay between the germline ends. This CDR3 is 13 amino acids long. The germline CDR1 and CDR2 sequences are SGHTA and FQGTGA. The chain's CDR3 is CASSPEPNTEAFF. In DNA form, the CDR3 reads TGTGCCAGCAGCCCCGAGCCGAACACTGAAGCTTTCTTT.

The chain is built from TRBV7-2 and TRBJ1-3; D gene uncertain. The CDR3 spans 15 residues. The V end lost 1 base, the J end lost 2 bases, and 9 bases lay between the germline ends. The V gene's germline CDR1 is SGHTA and CDR2 FQGNSA. The DNA of the CDR3 is TGTGCCAGCAGCTTAGTATTTGGGGCTGGAAACACCATATATTTT. Amino acids: CASSLVFGAGNTIYF.

The rearrangement uses TRBV7-9 and TRBJ2-3, with a weak D call TRBD2 (6 bases). V was pared by 5 bases and J by 4 bases, with 13 bases between. The CDR3 sequence is 14 residues long. The germline V gene has CDR1 SEHNR and CDR2 FQNEAQ (reference sequence). The CDR3 DNA reads as TGTGCCAGCAGCAAGGACTACCTCGCAGATACGCAGTATTTT. Translation gives CASSKDYLADTQYF.

The rearrangement joins TRBV29-1 to TRBJ1-1; 7 nucleotides line up with TRBD1. The germline V gene encodes CDR1 SQVTM and CDR2 ANQGSEA. The length of the CDR3 is 14 residues. V gave up 7 bases and J gave up 0 bases; unmatched junction bases: 8. The CDR3 is CSARTGAMNTEAFF. The CDR3 DNA sequence: TGCAGCGCCCGGACAGGTGCCATGAACACTGAAGCTTTCTTT.

V gene TRBV11-3 combines with J gene TRBJ2-3; D not resolved. Trimming pared 3 bases from V and 2 bases from J, leaving 9 bases between. The CDR3 has 14 amino acids. CDR1 and CDR2 (germline): SGHNT, YENEEA. The CDR3 nucleotides are TGTGCCAGCAGCTTCGGTGGGGACACAGATACGCAGTATTTT. Protein sequence: CASSFGGDTDTQYF.

The CDR3 here is CASSESGGTTDTQYF. For the CDR3, the DNA is TGTGCCAGCAGTGAATCAGGGGGCACCACAGATACGCAGTATTTT. The V call is TRBV2, the J call TRBJ2-3; TRBD1 agrees at 8 bases. This CDR3 is 15 amino acids long. Germline values: CDR1 SNHLY, CDR2 FYNNEI. Germline trimming cut 2 bases from V and 2 bases from J; bases unmatched to any gene: 3.

This clone is medium-sized (0.01 to 0.1%) by share. One end of the junction fails to match germline, which may point to a read error. V is TRBV18 and J is TRBJ1-4; 8 positions agree with TRBD1. Germline-derived CDR1 and CDR2 are KGHSH and LQKENI. The CDR3 covers 12 residues. The DNA of the CDR3 is TGTGCCAGCTCACCTCTAAGGGGACAGGCCCATTTT. It translates to CASSPLRGQAHF.

The V gene is TRBV2, the J gene TRBJ2-6; D is uncertain. Germline V gene lookup returns CDR1 SNHLY and CDR2 FYNNEI. This CDR3 is 15 amino acids long. V gave up 7 bases and J gave up 1 base, with 11 bases separating them. In DNA form, the CDR3 reads TGTGCCAGCACGACCTCGACTTCTGGGGCCAACGTCCTGACTTTC. The encoded protein is CASTTSTSGANVLTF. Complete variable domain (other parts from reference TRBV2 and TRBJ2-6): EPEVTQTPSHQVTQMGQEVILRCVPISNHLYFYWYRQILGQKVEFLVSFYNNEISEKSEIFDDQFSVERPDGSNFTLKIRSTKLEDSAMYFCASTTSTSGANVLTFGAGSRLTVL.

This clone was detected only a few times. J is TRBJ2-2 and V is TRBV4-2, with D hard to call. The CDR3 sequence is 14 residues long. Trimming removed 3 bases from V and 4 bases from J, with 9 bases in between. In germline, CDR1 is LGHNA, CDR2 YNFKEQ. The CDR3 region is CASSQGSGTGELFF. CDR3 in DNA: TGTGCCAGCAGCCAGGGCTCCGGCACCGGGGAGCTGTTTTTT.

This chain uses TRBV6-6 with TRBJ2-2, with D unresolved. The ends were cut back, 0 bases at V and 3 bases at J, with 8 bases in the middle. The CDR3 consists of 15 residues. Germline loops: CDR1 MNHNY, CDR2 SVGAGI (reference sequence). The CDR3 sequence: CASSYSNQDTGELFF. DNA for the CDR3: TGTGCCAGCAGTTACTCGAACCAGGACACCGGGGAGCTGTTTTTT.

The chain links TRBV5-6 to TRBJ1-2; D is ambiguous. The CDR3 length is 12 residues. The V end lost 4 bases, the J end lost 2 bases, and 6 bases lay between the germline ends. Germline CDR1 SGHDT, CDR2 YYEEEE. CDR3 residues: CASSPQNYGYTF. The CDR3 nucleotides are TGTGCCAGCAGCCCACAGAACTATGGCTACACCTTC.